The entry that follows covers one T cell receptor beta chain sequence. Unmatched junction bases numbered 11, after V lost 7 bases and J lost 3 bases. Germline V CDR1 and CDR2: SGHVS, FQNEAQ. This CDR3 spans 15 amino acids. This specimen belongs to a study of patients and donors after allogeneic stem cell transplantation. TCRdb ran MiXCR on the RT-PCR reads and lists one entry per CDR3 protein. In the table there are a few hundred thousand distinct CDR3 sequences, 14% of which are singletons. The chain has TRBV7-8 and TRBJ1-1; 7 bases agree with TRBD1. Specimen: blood, either unsorted or a sorted T cell fraction (not recorded which). The receptor was isolated from a human donor who was either an allogeneic HSCT recipient or a stem cell or donor lymphocyte infusion donor (not recorded which). It is not recorded whose cells these are; they may come from a transplant donor. CDR3: CASTLDQGVDTEAFF. CDR3 bases: TGTGCCAGCACTCTGGACCAGGGGGTTGACACTGAAGCTTTCTTT.